The next 18 T cell receptor beta chains were all read from a single sample in a study of T cells in Graves' hyperthyroidism and ophthalmopathy. Amplification of TCR beta CDR3 regions was performed using RNA transcripts as template. HTBI primers drove first-round RT-PCR of the TCR CDR3. TCRdb redid the calling of the multiplex PCR reads with MiXCR, one entry per CDR3 protein. This table holds approximately 620,000 distinct CDR3 sequences, roughly 15% found once. The sequenced sample was blood. The receptors derive from a woman between 40 and 50 years old with Graves' ophthalmopathy.

This clonotype came up many times. This chain connects TRBV11-2 to TRBJ2-7, with 12 bases matching TRBD2. Germline lookup yields CDR1 SGHAT and CDR2 FQNNGV. The CDR3 length is 15 residues. V lost 5 bases and J lost 2; bases outside the gene matches: 4. The CDR3 here is CASSNLAGGPYEQYF. CDR3 in DNA: TGTGCCAGCAGCAACCTAGCGGGAGGGCCCTACGAGCAGTACTTC.

This clonotype was detected only a few times. This rearrangement joins TRBV24-1 to TRBJ2-3; the match to TRBD2 covers 11 bases. Looked up from germline, CDR1 is KGHDR and CDR2 is SFDVKD. The CDR3 totals 14 residues. The J segment lost 4 bases and the V segment lost 6 bases, leaving 2 bases of the junction unmatched. CDR3 amino acids: CATSHSGGADTQYF. CDR3 nucleotide sequence: TGTGCCACCAGTCATAGCGGGGGGGCAGATACGCAGTATTTT.

This clonotype has a count of ten or more. The chain has TRBV28 and TRBJ2-7; the match to TRBD2 covers 8 bases. Germline CDR1 is MDHEN and CDR2 is SYDVKM. Unmatched junction bases numbered 4, after V lost 6 bases and J lost 0 bases. The length of the CDR3 is 14 residues. CDR3 sequence (DNA): TGTGCCAGCAGATCCAGCGGGAGCTCCTACGAGCAGTACTTC. Amino acid sequence: CASRSSGSSYEQYF.

This clonotype came up many times. The genes are TRBV6-2 or TRBV6-3 and TRBJ2-3; TRBD1 matches at 7 bases. The length of the CDR3 is 15 residues. The germline CDR1 and CDR2 sequences are MNHEY and SVGEGT. The trim removed 6 bases at V and 5 bases at J, leaving 11 bases unmatched. DNA for the CDR3: TGTGCCAGCAGAAGACAGGGCCGCACGTTAGATACGCAGTATTTT. It is translated as CASRRQGRTLDTQYF.

This clonotype was recorded at least ten times. This sequence joins TRBV11-2 and TRBJ2-5, with a weak D call TRBD2 (5 bases). Germline CDR1 and CDR2: SGHAT and FQNNGV. CDR3 length: 14 residues. The V end lost 0 bases, the J end lost 14 bases, and 19 bases lay between the germline ends. CDR3 protein: CASSLDQSGTSSYF. CDR3 nucleotide sequence: TGTGCCAGCAGCTTAGATCAGAGCGGTACCTCATCTTACTTC.

This chain uses TRBV19 with TRBJ2-3; D remains ambiguous. Trimming removed 6 bases from V and 1 base from J, with 14 bases in between. CDR1 and CDR2 from the germline V gene are LNHDA and SQIVND (reference sequence). The CDR3 covers 15 residues. This CDR3 reads CASRGGRRRTDTQYF. CDR3 nucleotide sequence: TGTGCCAGTAGAGGCGGCAGGCGACGCACAGATACGCAGTATTTT.

This clonotype was observed a few times. The chain is built from TRBV5-1 and TRBJ1-1; no definite D call. Germline CDR1 is SGHRS and CDR2 is YFSETQ. V lost 6 bases, J lost 3 bases, and 15 bases lay in between. The CDR3 spans 14 residues. CDR3 in DNA: TGCGCCAGCACCAATGCCGTCGGGGACACTGAAGCTTTCTTT. Encoded protein: CASTNAVGDTEAFF. The whole variable domain, remainder taken from reference TRBV5-1 and TRBJ1-1, is KAGVTQTPRYLIKTRGQQVTLSCSPISGHRSVSWYQQTPGQGLQFLFEYFSETQRNKGNFPGRFSGRQFSNSRSEMNVSTLELGDSALYLCASTNAVGDTEAFFGQGTRLTVV.

This clonotype was seen more than once but under ten times. This chain connects TRBV20-1 to TRBJ2-1; 7 nucleotides line up with TRBD2. Germline loops: CDR1 DFQATT, CDR2 SNEGSKA (reference sequence). J gave up 4 bases and V 0 bases, and 18 bases lay outside the gene matches. The CDR3 extends over 19 amino acids. CDR3 amino acids: CSARDPSSSGGRRYNEQFF. The CDR3 nucleotides read TGCAGTGCTAGAGATCCCTCATCGTCGGGAGGCCGCAGATACAATGAGCAGTTCTTC.

This clonotype was counted ten times or more. DNA of the CDR3: TGTGCCAGCAACAGGGGTTCGACCGGGGAGCTGTTTTTT. Protein: CASNRGSTGELFF. This sequence joins TRBV13 and TRBJ2-2, with 7 bases matching TRBD1. The trim removed 7 bases at V and 5 bases at J, leaving 4 bases unmatched. CDR3 length equals 13 residues. Looked up from germline, CDR1 is PRHDT and CDR2 is FYEKMQ (reference sequence). Full variable domain (missing parts from reference TRBV13 and TRBJ2-2): AAGVIQSPRHLIKEKRETATLKCYPIPRHDTVYWYQQGPGQDPQFLISFYEKMQSDKGSIPDRFSAQQFSDYHSELNMSSLELGDSALYFCASNRGSTGELFFGEGSRLTVL.

The V call is TRBV4-1, the J call TRBJ1-4; D might be TRBD1 (5 bases). Germline V gives CDR1 MGHRA, CDR2 YSYEKL. V gave up 4 bases and J gave up 3 bases, with 12 bases separating them. The CDR3 totals 15 residues. The chain's CDR3 is CASSREGLSNEKLFF. CDR3 nucleotide sequence: TGCGCCAGCAGCCGAGAGGGGCTGTCTAATGAAAAACTGTTTTTT.

The chain links TRBV7-9 to TRBJ2-5; 10 bases map to TRBD2. V lost 1 base and J lost 2; bases outside the gene matches: 7. Germline values: CDR1 SEHNR, CDR2 FQNEAQ (reference sequence). The CDR3 spans 17 residues. The CDR3 sequence: CASSLVSWTSGQETQYF. DNA of the CDR3: TGTGCCAGCAGCTTAGTTTCATGGACTAGCGGACAAGAGACCCAGTACTTC.

The sample holds many counts of this clonotype. The gene calls are TRBV7-8 and TRBJ2-1; D gene ambiguous. In germline, CDR1 is SGHVS, CDR2 FQNEAQ. CDR3 length: 17 residues. The V end lost 4 bases, the J end lost 0 bases, and 16 bases lay between the germline ends. CDR3 amino acids: CASSSTLGPSSYNEQFF. Here the CDR3 DNA reads TGTGCCAGCAGCTCCACATTAGGACCAAGCTCCTACAATGAGCAGTTCTTC.

This clonotype was detected ten times or more. The V gene is TRBV18, the J gene TRBJ2-3, with D unclear. The V end was cut by 0 bases, the J end by 0 bases, with 7 bases between. The length of the CDR3 is 15 residues. The germline V gene has CDR1 KGHSH and CDR2 LQKENI. For the CDR3, the DNA is TGTGCCAGCTCACCACCGTCAGGTAGCACAGATACGCAGTATTTT. This encodes CASSPPSGSTDTQYF.

This clonotype was found many times. J is TRBJ2-1 and V is TRBV7-6, with 9 bases aligning to TRBD2. J was trimmed by 3 bases and V by 8 bases; bases with no gene match: 8. Germline loops: CDR1 SGHVS, CDR2 FNYEAQ. The CDR3 is 15 amino acids. As DNA, the CDR3 is TGTGCCAGCGCGCCTAGCGGGGCCCGCTACAATGAGCAGTTCTTC. This gives the protein CASAPSGARYNEQFF.

This clonotype was picked up many times. V gene TRBV28 combines with J gene TRBJ2-7; 8 nucleotides line up with TRBD2. CDR1 and CDR2 (germline): MDHEN, SYDVKM. Trimming cost V 5 bases and J 6 bases; bases outside gene matches: 9. The CDR3 loop spans 14 amino acids. The CDR3 here is CASSRPGGAGEQYF. CDR3 coding DNA: TGTGCCAGCAGTCGCCCCGGGGGGGCCGGCGAGCAGTACTTC.

This clonotype was detected a few times. The V call is TRBV12-3 or TRBV12-4, the J call TRBJ2-2; 9 bases align to TRBD1. V shed 10 bases and J 6 bases; nucleotides not matched to a gene: 9. The CDR3 covers 14 residues. The CDR3, as DNA: TGTGCCATAAGTAGACAGGGGGTCTCCGGGGAGCTGTTTTTT. Its translation is CAISRQGVSGELFF.

The gene calls are TRBV9 and TRBJ2-3, with 7 positions matching TRBD2. Trimming cost V 2 bases and J 4 bases; bases outside gene matches: 10. The length of the CDR3 is 16 residues. The V gene's germline CDR1 is SGDLS and CDR2 YYNGEE. The CDR3 spells CASSVTSSRRADTQYF. CDR3 sequence (DNA): TGTGCCAGCAGCGTGACTAGCTCCAGGAGGGCAGATACGCAGTATTTT.

The chain links TRBV11-2 to TRBJ2-1; no clear D gene. The CDR3 sequence is 15 residues long. The germline CDR1 and CDR2 sequences are SGHAT and FQNNGV. Trimming shortened V by 5 bases and J by 0 bases, and 11 bases separated the two germline ends. The CDR3 sequence is CASSLSAYSYNEQFF. As DNA, the CDR3 is TGTGCCAGCAGCCTCTCAGCGTACTCCTACAATGAGCAGTTCTTC.